This T cell receptor beta chain comes out of a study of shared clonotypes between healthy human individuals. Whole-study findings and limits: Sequencing depth was a factor that was expected to affect clonotype sharing among donors. Tissues were not sampled, only blood, and their repertoires likely differ.

Per the study methods: ImmunoSEQ gave junction-only sequences without quality scores, so filtering differed. Sequenced by immunoSEQ multiplex PCR; TCRdb stores in-frame clones only, minus some. V, J and clone size reflect that table, while D and trimming were determined from the DNA. The sample carries some 1,900,000 clones, approximately 94% recorded once. This clone was recorded once. Its antigen remains unknown. Positive CCR7 selection of CD45RO-negative cells yielded the naive CD8 cells, and terminally differentiated effector memory CD45RA+ cells were excluded. Caucasian adults residing in Nashville, Tennessee made up all the donors. Germline V gene sequence: CDR1 SGHDT, CDR2 YYEEEE. This CDR3 contains 16 residues. With 0 bases removed from V and 5 bases from J, the gap between germline ends came to 15 bases.

This sequence was found in a young man in good health. The sample comprised naive CD8+ T cells sorted from blood. The chain has TRBV5-6 and TRBJ2-1; D is ambiguous. Here the CDR3 reads CASSLVPAGPNNEQFF. The DNA of the CDR3 is TGTGCCAGCAGCTTGGTTCCGGCAGGACCTAACAATGAGCAGTTCTTC. The variable domain in full, completed from reference TRBV5-6 and TRBJ2-1, reads DAGVTQSPTHLIKTRGQQVTLRCSPKSGHDTVSWYQQALGQGPQFIFQYYEEEERQRGNFPDRFSGHQFPNYSSELNVNALLLGDSALYLCASSLVPAGPNNEQFFGPGTRLTVL.